This T cell receptor beta chain emerged from a study of Ad26.COV2.S vaccination and SARS-CoV-2 variants. Turning to the study itself: It was the COV1001 Ad26.COV2.S trial arm that included the donor.

V lost 5 bases and J lost 6, with 18 bases in between. There are 15 residues in the CDR3. Germline-derived CDR1 and CDR2 are SGHDN and FVKESK. To note about this clone: Its antigen is unidentified.

General study points: The TCR breadth and depth analyses may have understated or missed part of the total T cell responses. Reported post-vaccination CD8+ and CD4+ T cell responses to spike showed substantial breadth.

This table comes from immunoSEQ multiplex PCR, and its TCRdb copy is limited to in-frame clones, with some not included. Of around 500,000 clones listed, 80% to 90% were seen once; the top ten hold about 1.5%. Treatment reported: roughly 19 received Ad26.COV2.S at low or high dose, single or two shots; roughly 5 received placebo; per-sample allocation not given. Day 63 after the first injection of vaccine or placebo was the sampling time. An Ad26 vector expressing Wuhan-strain SARS-CoV-2 spike served as the vaccine. This material consisted of peripheral blood, taken in a trial of Ad26.COV2.S vaccine versus placebo. The chain links TRBV14 to TRBJ2-3; D uncertain. This TCR was recovered from a person between 18 and 60 years old who received the Ad26.COV2.S COVID-19 vaccine or a placebo. The CDR3 spells CASSKGIAVLDTQYF. For the CDR3, the DNA is TGTGCCAGCAGCAAAGGTATAGCCGTCTTGGATACGCAGTATTTT.